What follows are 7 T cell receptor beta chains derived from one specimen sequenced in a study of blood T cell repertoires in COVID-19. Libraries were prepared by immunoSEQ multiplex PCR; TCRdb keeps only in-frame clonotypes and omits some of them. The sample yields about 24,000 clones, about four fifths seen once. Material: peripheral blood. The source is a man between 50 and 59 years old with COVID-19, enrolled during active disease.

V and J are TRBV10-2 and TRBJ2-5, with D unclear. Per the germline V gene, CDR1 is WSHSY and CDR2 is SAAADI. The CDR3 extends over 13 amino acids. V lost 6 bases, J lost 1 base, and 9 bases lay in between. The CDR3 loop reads CASREQVQETQYF. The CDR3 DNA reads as TGCGCCAGCAGGGAGCAGGTCCAAGAGACCCAGTACTTC.

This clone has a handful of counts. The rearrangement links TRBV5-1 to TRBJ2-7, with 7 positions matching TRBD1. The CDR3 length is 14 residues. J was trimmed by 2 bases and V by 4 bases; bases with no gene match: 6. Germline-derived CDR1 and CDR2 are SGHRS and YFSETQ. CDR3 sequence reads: CASSPDRETYEQYF. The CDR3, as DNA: TGCGCCAGCAGCCCCGACAGGGAAACCTACGAGCAGTACTTC. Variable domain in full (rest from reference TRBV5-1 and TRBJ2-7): KAGVTQTPRYLIKTRGQQVTLSCSPISGHRSVSWYQQTPGQGLQFLFEYFSETQRNKGNFPGRFSGRQFSNSRSEMNVSTLELGDSALYLCASSPDRETYEQYFGPGTRLTVT.

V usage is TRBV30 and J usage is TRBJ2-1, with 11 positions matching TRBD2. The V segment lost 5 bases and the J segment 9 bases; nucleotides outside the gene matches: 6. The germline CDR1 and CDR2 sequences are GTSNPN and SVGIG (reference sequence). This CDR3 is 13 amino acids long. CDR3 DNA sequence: TGTGCCTGGGGCCTAGCGGGGGGTGCTGAGCAGTTCTTC. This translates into CAWGLAGGAEQFF.

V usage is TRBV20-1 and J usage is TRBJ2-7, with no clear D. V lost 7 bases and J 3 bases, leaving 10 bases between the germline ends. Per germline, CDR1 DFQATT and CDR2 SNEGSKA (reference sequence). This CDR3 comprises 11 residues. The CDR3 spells CSVGLNYEQYF. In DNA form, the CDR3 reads TGCAGTGTTGGGCTCAACTACGAGCAGTACTTC.

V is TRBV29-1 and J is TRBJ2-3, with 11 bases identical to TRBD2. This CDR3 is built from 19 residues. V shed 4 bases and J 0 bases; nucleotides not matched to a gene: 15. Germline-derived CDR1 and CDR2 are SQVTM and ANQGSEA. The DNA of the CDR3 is TGCAGCGTTGTCCGAATTACTAGCGGGGGACAGTCTAGCACAGATACGCAGTATTTT. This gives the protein CSVVRITSGGQSSTDTQYF.

The CDR3 nucleotides read TGTGCCAGCAGCTGGGACAGATATAATTCACCCCTCCACTTT. It is translated as CASSWDRYNSPLHF. The J gene is TRBJ1-6, the V gene TRBV5-6; 7 bases agree with TRBD1. This CDR3 contains 14 residues. V was pared by 3 bases and J by 4 bases, with 1 base of the junction left unmatched. The V gene's germline CDR1 is SGHDT and CDR2 YYEEEE.

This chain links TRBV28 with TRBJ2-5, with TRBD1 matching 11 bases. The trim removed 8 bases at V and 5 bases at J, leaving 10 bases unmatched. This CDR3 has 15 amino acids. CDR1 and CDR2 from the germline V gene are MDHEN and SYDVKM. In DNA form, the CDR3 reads TGTGCCAGCTCCGTCCGGACAGGGGGCACGGAGACCCAGTACTTC. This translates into CASSVRTGGTETQYF.